This T cell receptor beta chain was identified in a study of identifying expanded T cells in peripheral blood. Study observations and caveats: Technical replicates showed around 1.2 changed clones; two weeks about 16.4; four weeks 19. Approximately two-week clone count variance significantly increased as total template count grew.

Healthy donors had no documented immune events, such as infections, while sampled. With respect to this clone: Its antigen is unknown.

This CDR3 has 12 residues. The V gene lost 1 base and the J gene lost 4 bases, with 6 bases spanning the gap. Germline CDR1 reads SGHDT; CDR2 reads YYEEEE. The assay was immunoSEQ multiplex PCR, and TCRdb's table has in-frame clones only and misses some. The sample has around 63,000 clones; more than 75% are singletons. The clonotype was recovered from a person aged 18 to 75 in good health. V and J are TRBV5-6 and TRBJ2-7; no definite D call. Sequencing was carried out using blood. CDR3 amino acids: CASSLSGYEQYF. As DNA, the CDR3 is TGTGCCAGCAGCTTGAGTGGGTACGAGCAGTACTTC.